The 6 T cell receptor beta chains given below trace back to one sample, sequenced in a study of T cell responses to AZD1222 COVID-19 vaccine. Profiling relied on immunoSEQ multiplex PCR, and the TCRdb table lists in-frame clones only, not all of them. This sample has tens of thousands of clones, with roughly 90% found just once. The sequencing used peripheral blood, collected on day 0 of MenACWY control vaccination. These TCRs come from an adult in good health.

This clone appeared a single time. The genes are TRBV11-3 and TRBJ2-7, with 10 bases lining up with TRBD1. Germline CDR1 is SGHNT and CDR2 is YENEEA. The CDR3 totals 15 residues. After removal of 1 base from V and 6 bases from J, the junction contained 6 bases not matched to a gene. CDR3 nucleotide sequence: TGTGCCAGCAGCTTAGTATTCGGACAGGGGGGCGAGCAGTACTTC. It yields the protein CASSLVFGQGGEQYF.

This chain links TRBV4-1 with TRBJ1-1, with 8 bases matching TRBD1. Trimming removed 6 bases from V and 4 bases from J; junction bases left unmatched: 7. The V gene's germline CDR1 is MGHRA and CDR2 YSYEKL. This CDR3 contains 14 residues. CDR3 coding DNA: TGCGCCAGCAGGCTAGACAGGGGAGGCACTGAAGCTTTCTTT. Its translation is CASRLDRGGTEAFF.

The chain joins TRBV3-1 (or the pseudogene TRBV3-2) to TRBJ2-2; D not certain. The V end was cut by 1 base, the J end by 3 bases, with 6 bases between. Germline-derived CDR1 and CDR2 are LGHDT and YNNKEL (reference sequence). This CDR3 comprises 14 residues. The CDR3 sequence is CASSQVEHTGELFF. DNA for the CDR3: TGTGCCAGCAGCCAAGTTGAGCACACCGGGGAGCTGTTTTTT.

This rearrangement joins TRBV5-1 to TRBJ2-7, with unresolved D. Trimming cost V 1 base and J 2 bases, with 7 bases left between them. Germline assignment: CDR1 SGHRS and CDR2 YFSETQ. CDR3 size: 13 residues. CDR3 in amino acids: CASSLLQTYEQYF. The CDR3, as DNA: TGCGCCAGCAGCTTGCTGCAGACCTACGAGCAGTACTTC.

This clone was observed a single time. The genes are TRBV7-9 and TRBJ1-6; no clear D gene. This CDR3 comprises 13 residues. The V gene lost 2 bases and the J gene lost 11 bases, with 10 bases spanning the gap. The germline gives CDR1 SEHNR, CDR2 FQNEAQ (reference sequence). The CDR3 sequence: CASSLSPEAPLHF. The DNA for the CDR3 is TGTGCCAGCAGCTTAAGCCCGGAAGCACCCCTCCACTTT.

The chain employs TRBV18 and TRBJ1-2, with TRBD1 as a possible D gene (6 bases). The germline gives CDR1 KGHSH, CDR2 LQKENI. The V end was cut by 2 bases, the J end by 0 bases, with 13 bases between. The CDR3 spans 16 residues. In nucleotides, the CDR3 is TGTGCCAGCTCACCAAGACAGGCCCCAGCTAACTATGGCTACACCTTC. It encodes CASSPRQAPANYGYTF.